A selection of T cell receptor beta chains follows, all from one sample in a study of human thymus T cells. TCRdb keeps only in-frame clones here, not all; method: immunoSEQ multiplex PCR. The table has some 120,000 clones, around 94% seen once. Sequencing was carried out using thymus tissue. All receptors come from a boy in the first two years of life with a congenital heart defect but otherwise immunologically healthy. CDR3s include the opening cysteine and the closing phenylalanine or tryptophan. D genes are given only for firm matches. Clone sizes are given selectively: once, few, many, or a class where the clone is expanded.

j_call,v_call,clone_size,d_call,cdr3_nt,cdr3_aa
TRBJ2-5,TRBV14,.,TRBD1,TGTGCCAGCAGCTCAGGGGGGACAGGGATGCAAGAGACCCAGTACTTC,CASSSGGTGMQETQYF
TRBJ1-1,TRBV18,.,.,TGTGCCAGCTCACCAAGGGGCTCGAACACTGAAGCTTTCTTT,CASSPRGSNTEAFF
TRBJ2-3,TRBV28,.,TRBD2,TGTGCCAGCTCGCCCAAATCAGCGGGGGGTTTGACAGATACGCAGTATTTT,CASSPKSAGGLTDTQYF
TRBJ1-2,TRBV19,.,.,TGTGCCAGTAGTTCTCTACAGGGTGGTGGCTACACCTTC,CASSSLQGGGYTF
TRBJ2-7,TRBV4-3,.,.,TGCGCCAGCAGCCAAGAGAGGCTCTCCTACGAGCAGTACTTC,CASSQERLSYEQYF
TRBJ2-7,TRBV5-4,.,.,TGTGCCAGCAGCTTCCGAGAAACCTACGAGCAGTACTTC,CASSFRETYEQYF
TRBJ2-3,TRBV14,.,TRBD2,TGTGCCAGCAGCCAAGATCCGACCGGGACTAGCGGCGATTACTGGGCCCCGCATACGCAGTATTTT,CASSQDPTGTSGDYWAPHTQYF
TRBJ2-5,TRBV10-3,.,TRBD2,TGTGCCATCAGTGAGTCGTTGGCGGGGGAAGAGACCCAGTACTTC,CAISESLAGEETQYF
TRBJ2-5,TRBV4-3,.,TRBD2,TGCGCCAGCAGCCAAGATCCCCCTAGCGGGGGCCAAGAGACCCAGTACTTC,CASSQDPPSGGQETQYF
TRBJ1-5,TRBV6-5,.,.,TGTGCCAGCAGTTACAGCCCCGGGGACAATCAGCCCCAGCATTTT,CASSYSPGDNQPQHF
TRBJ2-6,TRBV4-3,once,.,TGCGCCAGCAGCCAAGAGGGTGCAGGTCCCCTCTCTGGGGCCAACGTCCTGACTTTC,CASSQEGAGPLSGANVLTF
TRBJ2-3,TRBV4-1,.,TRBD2,TGCGCCAGCAGCCAAGAGGGGGAAGGCGGGGGGGCCGGAGATACGCAGTATTTT,CASSQEGEGGGAGDTQYF
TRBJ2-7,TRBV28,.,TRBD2,TGTGCCAGCAGTGAACTAGCGGAGAGCTACGAGCAGTACTTC,CASSELAESYEQYF
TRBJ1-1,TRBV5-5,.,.,TGTGCCAGCAGCTTGGTCGGACAGAAGCTTTCTAACACTGAAGCTTTCTTT,CASSLVGQKLSNTEAFF
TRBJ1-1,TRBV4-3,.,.,TGCGCCAGCAGCGAAGAACGAACGGCTGAAGCTTTCTTT,CASSEERTAEAFF
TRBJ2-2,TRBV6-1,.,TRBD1,TGTGCCAGCAGTGAGAACAGGGGGCGCGGGAACACCGGGGAGCTGTTTTTT,CASSENRGRGNTGELFF
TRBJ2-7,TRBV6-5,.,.,TGTGCCAGCAGCAATAGAGGGGCTACCAACGAGCAGTACTTC,CASSNRGATNEQYF
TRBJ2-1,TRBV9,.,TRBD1,TGTGCCAGCAGCGTAGGAGCAAGGGGGCCCCCCCATGAGCAGTTCTTC,CASSVGARGPPHEQFF
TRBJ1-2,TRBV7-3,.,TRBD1,TGTGCCAGCAGCTCCCGGACAGGCTATGGCTACACCTTC,CASSSRTGYGYTF
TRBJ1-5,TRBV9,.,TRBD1,TGTGCCAGCAGCTCGGGACAGGGTCCTAATCAGCCCCAGCATTTT,CASSSGQGPNQPQHF
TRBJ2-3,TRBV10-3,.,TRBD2,TGTGCCATCAGTGAGTCGGGCACTAGCGGGGGCCCGAGCACAGATACGCAGTATTTT,CAISESGTSGGPSTDTQYF
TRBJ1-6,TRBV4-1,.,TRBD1,TGCGCCAGCAGCATCCGGGACAGGGATAATTCACCCCTCCACTTT,CASSIRDRDNSPLHF
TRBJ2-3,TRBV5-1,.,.,TGCGCCAGCAGCTTGGCAGATACGCAGTATTTT,CASSLADTQYF
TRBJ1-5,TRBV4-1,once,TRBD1,TGCGCCAGCAGCCAAGTTCTATTAGGGGGCGTAGGGTATCAGCCCCAGCATTTT,CASSQVLLGGVGYQPQHF
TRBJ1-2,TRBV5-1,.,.,TGCGCCAGCAGCTTGGGGACAGCGGTAAACTATGGCCACACCTTC,CASSLGTAVNYGHTF
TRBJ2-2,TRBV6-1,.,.,TGTGCCAGCAGCGTCGGGGAGAACACCGGGGAGCTGTTTTTT,CASSVGENTGELFF
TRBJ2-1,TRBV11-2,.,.,TGTGCCAGCAGCTTAGCCCAGGCTTCCTACAATGAGCAGTTCTTC,CASSLAQASYNEQFF
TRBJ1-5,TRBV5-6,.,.,TGTGCCAGCAGCGTACCGGGAGAGGATCAGCCCCAGCATTTT,CASSVPGEDQPQHF
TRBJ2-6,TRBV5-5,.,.,TGTGCCAGCAGAAACCCAGGGTTTGCCCCCTCTGGGGCCAACGTCCTGACTTTC,CASRNPGFAPSGANVLTF
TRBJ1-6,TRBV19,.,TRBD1,TGTGCCAGTACCCGGGACAGCCACATTCAAGCCCTCCACTTT,CASTRDSHIQALHF
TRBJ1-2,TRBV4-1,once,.,TGCGCCAGCAGCCGTGAGGTCTCACCCCATTATAACTATGGCTACACCTTC,CASSREVSPHYNYGYTF
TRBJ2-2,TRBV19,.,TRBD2,TGTGCCAGTAGTATACTGGCTAGCGGGGGCACCGGGGAGCTGTTTTTT,CASSILASGGTGELFF
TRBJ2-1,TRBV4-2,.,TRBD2,TGTGCCAGCAGCCCTCGAGGTAGCGGGGGCCAAAATGAGCAGTTCTTC,CASSPRGSGGQNEQFF
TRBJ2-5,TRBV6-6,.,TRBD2,TGTGCCAGCAGGCGGGGGACTAGCGGAGCACAAGAGACCCAGTACTTC,CASRRGTSGAQETQYF
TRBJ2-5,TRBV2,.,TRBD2,TGTGCCAGCAGCCCCGGGGGGGACAAACAAGAGACCCAGTACTTC,CASSPGGDKQETQYF
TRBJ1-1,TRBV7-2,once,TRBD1,TGTGCCAGCAGCTTAGTGAAACCGGGACAGGGGGCCGCTGAAGCTTTCTTT,CASSLVKPGQGAAEAFF
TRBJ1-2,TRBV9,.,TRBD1,TGTGCCAGCAGCGACCGGGACAGGGGGCATGGCTACACCTTC,CASSDRDRGHGYTF
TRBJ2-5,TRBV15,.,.,TGTGCCACCAGCAGTCGACCCAACAGGTACCAAGAGACCCAGTACTTC,CATSSRPNRYQETQYF
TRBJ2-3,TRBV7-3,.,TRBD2,TGTGCCAGCAGAACCCGACTAGCGGGGAGCACAGATACGCAGTATTTT,CASRTRLAGSTDTQYF
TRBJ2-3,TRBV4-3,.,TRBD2,TGCGCCAGCAGCCAAGAGAGGACTAGCGGGGTGGGGACAGATACGCAGTATTTT,CASSQERTSGVGTDTQYF
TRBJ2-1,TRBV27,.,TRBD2,TGTGCCAGCAGTCAACGCGGGGGGATTCCCCGCCGCTACAATGAGCAGTTCTTC,CASSQRGGIPRRYNEQFF